The rows below give T cell receptor beta chains drawn from one sample of a study of human T cells and chemical hapten exposure. TCRdb re-called the 5' RACE reads through MiXCR, storing one row per CDR3 protein. The sample consists of roughly 120,000 distinct CDR3 sequences, 15% to 20% of them appearing once. The receptor set was obtained from a human donor in good health. Both conserved end residues are part of each CDR3. A D gene is named only where the DNA matches it firmly. Where a row states a size, it is once, few, many or the class of an expanded clone; other rows omit it.

V	D	size	J	CDR3	DNA
TRBV12-3/TRBV12-4	.	.	TRBJ1-2	CASSLEPRLGYTF	TGTGCCAGCAGTTTAGAGCCAAGGCTGGGCTACACCTTC
TRBV7-9	.	many	TRBJ2-7	CASSSRGDASYEQYF	TGTGCCAGCAGCTCTAGGGGGGACGCCTCCTACGAGCAGTACTTC
TRBV10-3	.	.	TRBJ2-5	CAISEGQKETQYF	TGTGCCATCAGTGAGGGACAGAAAGAGACCCAGTACTTC
TRBV3-1	TRBD2	few	TRBJ2-5	CASSQPQTSGRAGGTQYF	TGTGCCAGCAGCCAACCGCAGACTAGCGGGAGGGCAGGTGGGACCCAGTACTTC
TRBV28	.	few	TRBJ2-3	CASSLFSAGQGTDTQYF	TGTGCCAGCAGTTTATTCTCAGCGGGACAAGGGACAGATACGCAGTATTTT
TRBV2	TRBD2	.	TRBJ2-1	CASSVAGGNNEQFF	TGTGCCAGCAGTGTAGCGGGAGGGAACAATGAGCAGTTCTTC
TRBV6-8	TRBD2	few	TRBJ2-7	CASSPLAGYSYEQYF	TGTGCCAGCAGTCCGCTAGCGGGTTACTCCTACGAGCAGTACTTC
TRBV6-5	TRBD2	.	TRBJ2-2	CASSWLAAGTGELFF	TGTGCCAGCAGTTGGCTAGCGGCCGGAACCGGGGAGCTGTTTTTT
TRBV29-1	.	many	TRBJ1-5	CSVGGHNQPQHF	TGCAGCGTTGGAGGGCACAATCAGCCCCAGCATTTT
TRBV6-1	.	few	TRBJ1-5	CASSDYTGNQPQHF	TGTGCCAGCAGTGACTACACCGGCAATCAGCCCCAGCATTTT
TRBV29-1	.	few	TRBJ2-6	CSVSGLSGANVLTF	TGCAGCGTTAGTGGGCTCTCTGGGGCCAACGTCCTGACTTTC
TRBV7-3	TRBD1	few	TRBJ1-6	CASSLGTVASPLHF	TGTGCCAGCAGCTTAGGGACAGTCGCCTCACCCCTCCACTTT
TRBV2	.	.	TRBJ1-5	CASSEAHYSNQPQHF	TGTGCCAGCAGTGAAGCCCACTATAGCAATCAGCCCCAGCATTTT
TRBV20-1	.	few	TRBJ2-3	CSARVGVRDTQYF	TGCAGTGCTAGGGTGGGGGTCAGAGATACGCAGTATTTT
TRBV10-3	.	.	TRBJ1-6	CAISEGGRNSPLHF	TGTGCCATCAGCGAAGGGGGACGTAATTCACCCCTCCACTTT
TRBV28	TRBD1	.	TRBJ1-1	CASQQGPEAFF	TGTGCCAGCCAACAGGGGCCTGAAGCTTTCTTT
TRBV10-3	.	few	TRBJ1-2	CAISESMSYGYTF	TGTGCCATCAGTGAGTCGATGAGCTATGGCTACACCTTC
TRBV20-1	.	few	TRBJ2-3	CSAREGASTDTQYF	TGCAGTGCTAGGGAGGGAGCCTCCACAGATACGCAGTATTTT
TRBV3-1	TRBD2	few	TRBJ2-1	CASSPGLSYNEQFF	TGTGCCAGCAGTCCGGGACTATCCTACAATGAGCAGTTCTTC
TRBV5-1	TRBD2	few	TRBJ2-1	CASSNRAGGDGNEQFF	TGCGCCAGCAGCAATAGGGCGGGAGGCGACGGGAATGAGCAGTTCTTC
TRBV23-1	.	.	TRBJ2-1	CASSQFSGRLKFF	TGCGCCAGCAGTCAATTCTCCGGCAGGCTTAAGTTCTTC
TRBV5-4	TRBD2	.	TRBJ2-7	CASSLGLAGEQYF	TGTGCCAGCAGCTTGGGTCTAGCGGGAGAGCAGTACTTC
TRBV4-1	.	.	TRBJ2-1	CASKTREFDNEQFF	TGCGCCAGCAAAACACGGGAGTTCGACAATGAGCAGTTCTTC
TRBV9	.	.	TRBJ2-2	CASSVEGQEYTGELFF	TGTGCCAGCAGCGTAGAAGGCCAGGAGTACACCGGGGAGCTGTTTTTT
TRBV7-7	.	.	TRBJ2-5	CASSPRGARETQYF	TGTGCTAGCAGTCCTAGGGGCGCGCGAGAGACCCAGTACTTC
TRBV11-2	.	.	TRBJ2-7	CASSERPAHEQYF	TGTGCCAGCAGCGAGAGGCCGGCCCACGAGCAGTACTTC
TRBV29-1	TRBD1	few	TRBJ2-5	CGMGQLGETQYF	TGCGGGATGGGACAGCTCGGGGAGACCCAGTACTTC
TRBV20-1	.	.	TRBJ1-4	CSARDFRMYLRGEKLFF	TGCAGTGCTAGAGATTTCCGCATGTATCTCCGGGGTGAAAAACTGTTTTTT
TRBV10-3	TRBD2	many	TRBJ2-3	CAISERRAGNTDTQYF	TGTGCCATCAGTGAGAGGCGAGCGGGAAACACAGATACGCAGTATTTT
TRBV27	TRBD1	few	TRBJ2-4	CASSLWTGSKNIQYF	TGTGCCAGCAGTTTATGGACAGGGAGCAAAAACATTCAGTACTTC
TRBV28	.	few	TRBJ2-7	CASSTGSEEQYF	TGTGCCAGCAGTACGGGATCTGAGGAGCAGTACTTC
TRBV7-2	TRBD2	.	TRBJ2-1	CASSGSGGLANNEQFF	TGTGCCAGCAGCGGTAGTGGAGGACTAGCGAACAATGAGCAGTTCTTC
TRBV28	.	.	TRBJ2-7	CASSSGSPTYEQYF	TGTGCCAGCAGTTCCGGGTCACCTACCTACGAGCAGTACTTC
TRBV6-5	TRBD1	.	TRBJ2-7	CASRVTGGSYEQYF	TGTGCCAGCAGAGTGACAGGGGGCAGTTACGAGCAGTACTTC
TRBV6-1	.	.	TRBJ1-6	CASSEEKRSPLHF	TGTGCCAGCAGTGAAGAAAAGAGGTCACCCCTCCACTTT
TRBV3-1	TRBD2	few	TRBJ2-1	CASSRTSNEQFF	TGTGCCAGCAGCCGGACTAGCAATGAGCAGTTCTTC
TRBV6-1	TRBD1	few	TRBJ2-3	CATGQGADTQYF	TGTGCCACTGGACAGGGGGCAGATACGCAGTATTTT
TRBV11-2	TRBD2	few	TRBJ2-1	CASSGGTSGFPYNEQFF	TGTGCCAGCAGCGGGGGGACTAGCGGTTTCCCATACAATGAGCAGTTCTTC
TRBV30	TRBD1	.	TRBJ1-2	CAWSLRRTGDSYTF	TGTGCCTGGAGTCTAAGAAGGACAGGGGACAGCTACACCTTC
TRBV27	TRBD1	many	TRBJ1-5	CASSPGTGGRQPQHF	TGTGCCAGCAGCCCTGGGACAGGGGGCCGACAGCCCCAGCATTTT
TRBV28	TRBD1	many	TRBJ2-3	CASSLDRGVGTDTQYF	TGTGCCAGCAGTTTAGACAGGGGAGTCGGCACAGATACGCAGTATTTT
TRBV6-1	.	few	TRBJ1-1	CASSGYGTEAFF	TGTGCCAGCAGTGGTTATGGGACTGAAGCTTTCTTT
TRBV4-1	.	many	TRBJ2-3	CASTLSPGLTDTQYF	TGCGCCAGCACCCTGTCCCCGGGTCTCACAGATACGCAGTATTTT
TRBV7-3	.	few	TRBJ1-1	CASSLGPLESTEAFF	TGTGCCAGCAGCTTAGGACCCCTCGAGAGCACTGAAGCTTTCTTT
TRBV29-1	.	many	TRBJ2-2	CSAADRGSNTGELFF	TGCAGCGCGGCAGACCGGGGATCGAACACCGGGGAGCTGTTTTTT
TRBV2	TRBD2	few	TRBJ2-1	CASRTSGGLRFF	TGTGCCAGTAGGACTAGCGGGGGGCTCCGGTTCTTC
TRBV14	.	.	TRBJ2-7	CASSQRDGPKSYEQYF	TGTGCCAGCAGCCAAAGGGACGGGCCGAAGTCCTACGAGCAGTACTTC